The following is a T cell receptor (beta chain) sequence with its context. The target antigen is unknown. Germline assignment: CDR1 MNHEY and CDR2 SVGEGT. CDR3 length: 15 amino acids. Trimming cost V 5 bases and J 8 bases; bases outside gene matches: 10. The unexposed donors gave CD4+ T cells in 2011-2018, prior to COVID-19. CD4+ T cells were isolated from the cells after roughly 11 days of culture. Testing used SARS-CoV-2 S/N and four cold-coronavirus spikes on unexposed-donor CD4+ T cells, cells permitting. These data originate in a study of CD4 T cells in relation to SARS-CoV-2 and coronaviruses. For the study at large: Negative control cultures got HIV-1 Nef peptides or no peptide.

Study-level results: Each donor contributed either pre-pandemic or post-infection samples, not both. In roughly 61% of donors, memory CD4+ clonotypes crossrecognized SARS-CoV-2 and at least one common cold coronavirus spike.

Profiled with immunoSEQ multiplex PCR; TCRdb holds only in-frame clones, not every one. This repertoire shows under 20,000 clones, about 73% found once; its top ten account for 25% to 35%. The chain carries TRBV6-2 or TRBV6-3 and TRBJ2-3, with 10 bases that match TRBD2. The sequence was collected from a human donor in good health. Sequenced: CD4+ T cells from PBMCs, cultured in vitro. The CDR3, as DNA: TGTGCCAGCAGTCGAATCCTAGCGGGAGTTGGTACGCAGTATTTT. Translating it yields CASSRILAGVGTQYF.